Included here is one T cell receptor (beta chain) sequence, with context. What it binds is not known. The data belong to a study of blood T cells in healthy people across ages. Study conclusions and caveats: Strong correlation existed between TCR beta diversity and naive T cell percentage.

The V gene lost 4 bases and the J gene lost 5 bases, with 15 bases spanning the gap. The CDR3 extends over 15 amino acids. Germline V gene data show CDR1 as MNHEY and CDR2 as SMNVEV (reference sequence). In terms of origin and age, donors were healthy Caucasian individuals from Russia aged roughly 6 to 95. Through a sample-barcoded 5' primer and a J-beta primer mix, a second PCR was run for roughly 7 to 12 cycles. MiXCR, applied by TCRdb to the 5' RACE reads, yields one record per CDR3 protein. The sample shows fewer than 1,200,000 distinct CDR3 sequences, roughly a quarter of them seen only once. The same specimen was also included in a second study, on T cells of mothers and their children.

The sample was blood. This rearrangement joins TRBV27 to TRBJ1-3; no clear D gene. The source of this sequence is a girl aged 2-10 years in good health. CDR3 sequence: CASSSGSLARNTIYF. DNA for the CDR3: TGTGCCAGCAGTTCGGGCAGCCTCGCGAGAAACACCATATATTTT.